The present entry profiles one TCR beta chain with its context. The table came from immunoSEQ multiplex PCR; TCRdb's copy has only in-frame clones and leaves some out. This sample has about 120,000 clones; 87% occur once, and the top ten carry 1.5% to 2%. This record comes from a study of control samples from healthy donors and cancer patients. The CDR3 consists of 14 residues. Trimming removed 7 bases from V and 2 bases from J, with 12 bases in between. Germline-derived CDR1 and CDR2 are SGHRS and YFSETQ. V and J are TRBV5-1 and TRBJ2-2; D is uncertain. The sequenced sample was blood. This sequence was found in a man between 18 and 35 years old in good health. The CDR3 loop reads CASRPTFNTGELFF. CDR3 bases: TGCGCCAGCCGACCCACTTTTAACACCGGGGAGCTGTTTTTT.